The 19 T cell receptor beta chains below all came from one sample that was sequenced in a study of radiotherapy plus CTLA-4 blockade in lung cancer. The assay was immunoSEQ multiplex PCR, and TCRdb's table has in-frame clones only and misses some. This sample carries tens of thousands of clones, 75% to 90% of them seen once, and the ten largest clones take about 5.3%. Sample: peripheral blood, taken from a patient treated with radiotherapy plus ipilimumab. The receptors come from a human donor with non-small cell lung cancer who had stable disease on radiotherapy plus ipilimumab.

The V and J genes are TRBV19 and TRBJ1-5; D might be TRBD1 (5 bases). The CDR3 has 15 residues. Germline values: CDR1 LNHDA, CDR2 SQIVND (reference sequence). The V and J ends lost 5 bases and 6 bases respectively, with 17 bases between them. CDR3 loop: CASSPLGGEVQPQHF. For the CDR3, the DNA is TGTGCCAGTAGTCCCCTCGGGGGGGAGGTTCAGCCCCAGCATTTT.

The rearrangement joins TRBV15 to TRBJ1-1; TRBD1 aligns across 8 bases. Germline loops: CDR1 LNHNV, CDR2 YYDKDF (reference sequence). This CDR3 comprises 16 residues. The junction had 9 bases not matched to a gene; V was cut back by 1 base and J by 5 bases. Here the CDR3 reads CATSRALFTGGTEAFF. CDR3 bases: TGTGCCACCAGCAGAGCCTTGTTTACAGGGGGGACTGAAGCTTTCTTT. The variable domain in full, completed from reference TRBV15 and TRBJ1-1, reads DAMVIQNPRYQVTQFGKPVTLSCSQTLNHNVMYWYQQKSSQAPKLLFHYYDKDFNNEADTPDNFQSRRPNTSFCFLDIRSPGLGDTAMYLCATSRALFTGGTEAFFGQGTRLTVV.

The rearrangement links TRBV27 to TRBJ2-1, with TRBD1 identical over 9 bases. The J segment lost 8 bases and the V segment lost 4 bases, leaving 9 bases of the junction unmatched. The CDR3 covers 15 residues. Germline V gene lookup returns CDR1 MNHEY and CDR2 SMNVEV (reference sequence). CDR3 region: CASSWGGTGRDEQFF. The CDR3 coding sequence is TGTGCCAGCAGTTGGGGGGGGACAGGGCGGGATGAGCAGTTCTTC.

The V call is TRBV6-6, the J call TRBJ2-7; tentatively, D is TRBD1 (5 bases). This CDR3 is built from 13 residues. From germline, CDR1 is MNHNY and CDR2 SVGAGI (reference sequence). V lost 2 bases and J lost 5, with 10 bases in between. The CDR3 reads CASSYQGIDEQYF. The DNA of the CDR3 is TGTGCCAGCAGTTACCAGGGTATCGACGAGCAGTACTTC.

The chain employs TRBV7-6 and TRBJ1-3; TRBD1 agrees at 7 bases. This CDR3 comprises 16 residues. With 4 bases clipped from V and 1 base from J, the junction kept 7 bases outside the gene matches. CDR1 is SGHVS and CDR2 is FNYEAQ in the germline V gene. CDR3 loop: CASSSGQPLSGNTIYF. CDR3 DNA: TGTGCCAGCAGCTCGGGACAGCCATTATCTGGAAACACCATATATTTT.

With respect to this clone: A junction boundary mismatches the germline segment, possibly from a read error. The chain combines TRBV5-1 with TRBJ2-3; no firm D call. CDR1 is SGHRS and CDR2 is YFSETQ in the germline V gene. The CDR3 totals 14 residues. The CDR3 spells CASSPAVSRDTQYF. CDR3 nucleotides: TGCGCCAGCAGCCCCGCGGTTAGCAGAGATACGCAGTATTTT.

The chain uses TRBV6-5 and TRBJ2-2, with TRBD1 as a possible D gene (6 bases). CDR3 length: 14 amino acids. Trimming pared 11 bases from V and 4 bases from J, leaving 17 bases between. From germline, CDR1 is MNHEY and CDR2 SVGAGI. In DNA, the CDR3 is TGTGCCCCAATCAGGGGCGTAGGCACCGGGGAGCTGTTTTTT. It specifies CAPIRGVGTGELFF.

J is TRBJ2-4 and V is TRBV6-1; D remains ambiguous. Germline V gives CDR1 MNHNS, CDR2 SASEGT. The CDR3 sequence is 18 residues long. The germline V and J ends were trimmed by 2 bases and 3 bases, with 20 bases remaining between them. The CDR3 DNA reads TGTGCCAGCAGTGAATGGCCGCACCAAGACTCGTTCAAAAACATTCAGTACTTC. The encoded protein is CASSEWPHQDSFKNIQYF.

CDR3 region: CSGRQSTDTQYF. The DNA of the CDR3 is TGCAGCGGGCGACAGTCCACAGATACGCAGTATTTT. This rearrangement joins TRBV29-1 to TRBJ2-3, with D possibly TRBD1 on 5 matching bases. CDR1 is SQVTM and CDR2 is ANQGSEA in the germline V gene. V lost 7 bases and J lost 2, with 10 bases in between. The CDR3 runs to 12 residues.

This chain links TRBV9 with TRBJ2-2; D gene uncertain. The V gene lost 1 base and the J gene lost 4 bases, with 14 bases spanning the gap. There are 16 residues in the CDR3. From germline, CDR1 is SGDLS and CDR2 YYNGEE. CDR3 protein: CASSVTQSAVTGELFF. CDR3 coding DNA: TGTGCCAGCAGCGTAACCCAAAGTGCGGTCACCGGGGAGCTGTTTTTT.

V usage is TRBV9 and J usage is TRBJ1-5; D is undetermined. CDR3 length: 15 residues. V was cut by 0 bases and J by 0 bases, with 7 bases left in between. Germline lookup yields CDR1 SGDLS and CDR2 YYNGEE. The DNA of the CDR3 is TGTGCCAGCAGCGTAGGCGCATATAGCAATCAGCCCCAGCATTTT. Its protein product is CASSVGAYSNQPQHF.

The chain has TRBV28 and TRBJ2-7; TRBD1 matches at 7 bases. The junction had 11 bases not matched to a gene; V was cut back by 6 bases and J by 0 bases. The CDR3 sequence is 16 residues long. The V gene's germline CDR1 is MDHEN and CDR2 SYDVKM. In DNA form, the CDR3 reads TGTGCCAGCAGCAGCCCGGGACAGAAAAGCTCCTACGAGCAGTACTTC. Protein product: CASSSPGQKSSYEQYF.

This clone was picked up one time. The CDR3 DNA is TGTGCCAGCTCACCACCGGGGCTAGCTAACTATGGCTACACCTTC. Protein: CASSPPGLANYGYTF. This chain uses TRBV18 with TRBJ1-2, with a weak D call TRBD1 (5 bases). This CDR3 has 15 residues. In germline, CDR1 is KGHSH, CDR2 LQKENI. V gave up 0 bases and J gave up 0 bases, with 8 bases separating them.

The chain joins TRBV5-1 to TRBJ2-5; TRBD1 is a possible D gene (5 bases). The CDR3 extends over 14 amino acids. Trimming cost V 1 base and J 1 base, with 8 bases left between them. CDR1 is SGHRS and CDR2 is YFSETQ in the germline V gene. The CDR3 loop is CASSLPQGQETQYF. CDR3 coding DNA: TGCGCCAGCAGCTTGCCCCAGGGCCAAGAGACCCAGTACTTC.

The chain carries TRBV19 and TRBJ2-3; 10 positions match TRBD1. Germline V gene sequence: CDR1 LNHDA, CDR2 SQIVND (reference sequence). J gave up 1 base and V 3 bases, and 7 bases lay outside the gene matches. The CDR3 contains 17 residues. The CDR3 DNA follows: TGTGCCAGTAGTATTTTTGGGGGGACAGGGGGCACAGATACGCAGTATTTT. Translated, it gives CASSIFGGTGGTDTQYF. Full variable domain (rest looked up from reference TRBV19 and TRBJ2-3): DGGITQSPKYLFRKEGQNVTLSCEQNLNHDAMYWYRQDPGQGLRLIYYSQIVNDFQKGDIAEGYSVSREKKESFPLTVTSAQKNPTAFYLCASSIFGGTGGTDTQYFGPGTRLTVL.

This clone occurred once. At one of its ends the junction is not consistent with the germline gene, which may arise from a read error. This CDR3 is CASSLLGTRELFF. The DNA of the CDR3 is TGTGCCAGCAGTTTATTGGGCACCAGGGAGCTGTTTTTT. The chain employs TRBV28 and TRBJ2-2; D gene ambiguous. The CDR3 runs 13 residues. CDR1 is MDHEN and CDR2 is SYDVKM in the germline V gene.

The chain combines TRBV7-6 with TRBJ2-1, with 11 positions matching TRBD2. Germline-derived CDR1 and CDR2 are SGHVS and FNYEAQ. There are 16 residues in the CDR3. The V and J ends lost 2 bases and 6 bases, in that order; junction bases with no gene match: 6. The CDR3 nucleotides are TGTGCCAGCAGCTTATATAGCGGGAGGGTTGCCAATGAGCAGTTCTTC. It codes for CASSLYSGRVANEQFF.

As DNA, the CDR3 is TGTGCCAGCAGTGCTAGGGCAGCGGGCACAGATACGCAGTATTTT. As protein: CASSARAAGTDTQYF. This chain connects TRBV25-1 to TRBJ2-3, with D maybe TRBD2 (5 bases). Trimming removed 4 bases from V and 1 base from J, with 12 bases in between. The CDR3 sequence is 15 residues long. Germline lookup yields CDR1 MGHDK and CDR2 SYGVNS. The full variable domain, completed using reference TRBV25-1 and TRBJ2-3, is EADIYQTPRYLVIGTGKKITLECSQTMGHDKMYWYQQDPGMELHLIHYSYGVNSTEKGDLSSESTVSRIRTEHFPLTLESARPSHTSQYLCASSARAAGTDTQYFGPGTRLTVL.

The V call is TRBV5-4, the J call TRBJ2-7; 8 positions match TRBD2. Germline CDR1 SGHNT, CDR2 YYREEE (reference sequence). The CDR3 is made up of 15 amino acids. Trimming took 3 bases from V and 4 from J; bases not matched to a gene: 9. CDR3 loop: CASSSQRENQYEQYF. As DNA, the CDR3 is TGTGCCAGCAGCTCCCAGCGGGAGAATCAGTACGAGCAGTACTTC.